The 21 T cell receptor beta chains presented below share a single source sample, sequenced in a study of beta chain features in type 1 diabetes. Whole-study results and caveats: Significant though moderate, a shortening of TCRB CDR3s appeared in all four CD4+ subsets of Type 1 diabetes patients.

The investigators reverse transcribed all of the isolated RNA, so they sequenced expressed TCRB transcripts. Method: immunoSEQ multiplex PCR; TCRdb's copy keeps in-frame clones and lacks some. The sample carries nearly 700,000 clones, roughly 13% recorded once. What these receptors recognize is not known. The material sequenced was naive CD4+ T cells from blood. The source is a man aged 18 to 29 with type 1 diabetes.

The chain links TRBV30 to TRBJ1-2; D is unclear. Germline CDR1 is GTSNPN and CDR2 is SVGIG (reference sequence). The CDR3 runs 14 residues. V shed 2 bases and J shed 5 bases, with 15 bases lying between them. The CDR3 reads CAWSPMRLRYGYTF. CDR3 bases: TGTGCCTGGAGTCCCATGCGGTTACGGTATGGCTACACCTTC.

V usage is TRBV30 and J usage is TRBJ1-5, with 7 bases fitting TRBD1. From germline, CDR1 is GTSNPN and CDR2 SVGIG (reference sequence). The CDR3 covers 13 residues. With 4 bases clipped from V and 7 bases from J, the junction kept 7 bases outside the gene matches. The CDR3 bases are TGTGCCTGGATACAGGGGAAAGGGCAGCCCCAGCATTTT. It codes for CAWIQGKGQPQHF.

This clone has a handful of counts. The chain has TRBV7-2 and TRBJ2-1; possibly TRBD2 for D (6 bases). The CDR3 has 12 amino acids. V was shortened by 10 bases and J by 7 bases, with 14 bases between the two germline ends. In germline, CDR1 is SGHTA, CDR2 FQGNSA. Here the CDR3 reads CANRDFGNEQFF. The DNA of the CDR3 is TGTGCCAACCGGGACTTCGGGAATGAGCAGTTCTTC.

The rearrangement links TRBV6-1 to TRBJ2-7, with 7 bases aligning to TRBD2. This CDR3 region has 16 residues. Germline CDR1 is MNHNS and CDR2 is SASEGT. Trimming cost V 3 bases and J 1 base; bases outside gene matches: 9. The CDR3 DNA reads TGTGCCAGCAGTGAGGTTTTGGGGAGGGCGTCCTACGAGCAGTACTTC. Residues: CASSEVLGRASYEQYF.

This clone was detected a few times. The same CDR3 arises from other DNA sequences in this sample as well. The gene calls are TRBV30 and TRBJ1-2, with D unclear. The CDR3 is 11 residues long. The V gene lost 0 bases and the J gene lost 5 bases, with 4 bases spanning the gap. Germline CDR1 reads GTSNPN; CDR2 reads SVGIG (reference sequence). The CDR3 reads CAWSVQYGYTF. CDR3 in DNA: TGTGCCTGGAGTGTACAGTATGGCTACACCTTC.

In this sample, this clone turned up a few times. The V gene is TRBV7-8, the J gene TRBJ2-4; 7 bases map to TRBD2. From germline, CDR1 is SGHVS and CDR2 FQNEAQ. V gave up 4 bases and J gave up 6 bases; unmatched junction bases: 6. CDR3 length: 14 amino acids. DNA for the CDR3: TGTGCCAGCAGCTCCGGGACTAACGGAAACATTCAGTACTTC. Protein product: CASSSGTNGNIQYF.

In its sample, this clone was seen a few times. Other DNA sequences from this sample encode an identical CDR3 as well. The chain combines TRBV5-4 with TRBJ2-1, with D unresolved. This CDR3 is 13 amino acids long. V was cut by 0 bases and J by 5 bases, with 6 bases left in between. CDR1 and CDR2 from the germline V gene are SGHNT and YYREEE (reference sequence). CDR3 bases: TGTGCCAGCAGCTTGGACGAGAACAATGAGCAGTTCTTC. This gives the protein CASSLDENNEQFF.

This clone was found once. This sample includes further DNA sequences coding for the same CDR3. The rearrangement uses TRBV30 and TRBJ2-6, with D maybe TRBD2 (6 bases). Germline CDR1 is GTSNPN and CDR2 is SVGIG (reference sequence). V lost 5 bases, J lost 2 bases, and 7 bases lay in between. The CDR3 is 13 amino acids. CDR3 nucleotide sequence: TGTGCCTGGTCGGGGGCTGGGGCCAACGTCCTGACTTTC. It translates to CAWSGAGANVLTF.

The chain couples TRBV30 to TRBJ1-1, with 9 bases fitting TRBD1. Trimming at V came to 1 base and at J to 1 base, leaving 1 base not matched to a gene. From germline, CDR1 is GTSNPN and CDR2 SVGIG (reference sequence). CDR3 length: 14 residues. This CDR3 is CAWSGQGGNTEAFF. Written as DNA, the CDR3 is TGTGCCTGGAGTGGACAGGGGGGGAACACTGAAGCTTTCTTT.

The rearrangement joins TRBV27 to TRBJ1-2; no clear D gene. Germline CDR1 and CDR2: MNHEY and SMNVEV (reference sequence). This CDR3 spans 13 amino acids. The V end was cut by 2 bases, the J end by 7 bases, with 11 bases between. The CDR3 spells CASSLTGGSGYTF. In DNA, the CDR3 is TGTGCCAGCAGTTTAACGGGAGGCTCTGGCTACACCTTC.

This clone was counted between two and nine times. This rearrangement joins TRBV10-3 to TRBJ1-2; a possible D gene is TRBD1 (5 bases). The V gene lost 11 bases and the J gene lost 8 bases, with 21 bases spanning the gap. CDR1 is ENHRY and CDR2 is SYGVKD in the germline V gene. This CDR3 region has 13 residues. The CDR3 region has the DNA TGTGCCGCCCGATCCTCTCAGGGAGGAGGCTACACCTTC. This codes for CAARSSQGGGYTF.

This clone has just a few counts. Other DNA sequences within the sample encode an identical CDR3. The rearrangement joins TRBV30 to TRBJ2-2, with D possibly being TRBD1 (6 bases). Germline V gives CDR1 GTSNPN, CDR2 SVGIG (reference sequence). CDR3 size: 14 residues. The V and J ends lost 3 bases and 1 base respectively, with 9 bases between them. CDR3 nucleotide sequence: TGTGCCTGGAGCGGGACACTGAACACCGGGGAGCTGTTTTTT. Its protein is CAWSGTLNTGELFF.

This clone was observed a few times. The rearrangement uses TRBV29-1 and TRBJ1-5; TRBD1 aligns across 10 bases. V was pared by 7 bases and J by 6 bases, with 6 bases of the junction left unmatched. This CDR3 has 13 residues. Germline lookup yields CDR1 SQVTM and CDR2 ANQGSEA. CDR3 in DNA: TGCAGCGCCGGACAGGGGGTAGGTCAGCCCCAGCATTTT. It is translated as CSAGQGVGQPQHF.

V gene TRBV28 combines with J gene TRBJ1-1, with TRBD1 identical over 10 bases. The germline V gene has CDR1 MDHEN and CDR2 SYDVKM. J lost 6 bases, V lost 7 bases, and 5 bases had no gene match. The CDR3 covers 13 residues. Here the CDR3 DNA reads TGTGCCAGCACCCCCGGGACAGGGGCTGAAGCTTTCTTT. The encoded protein is CASTPGTGAEAFF.

This clone turned up a few times. The chain recombines TRBV27 with TRBJ1-1; possibly TRBD1 for D (6 bases). V was trimmed by 5 bases and J by 5 bases, leaving 18 bases between them. CDR3 size: 15 residues. The germline gives CDR1 MNHEY, CDR2 SMNVEV (reference sequence). The CDR3 DNA reads as TGTGCCAGCAGTACCCCGGCGCGGAGGGGGACTGAAGCTTTCTTT. Translation gives CASSTPARRGTEAFF.

This clone has only a few counts. The chain carries TRBV19 and TRBJ2-3; D is unresolved. Trimming cost V 5 bases and J 9 bases, with 12 bases left between them. There are 12 residues in the CDR3. Germline loops: CDR1 LNHDA, CDR2 SQIVND (reference sequence). CDR3 loop: CASSDVWNTQYF. As DNA, the CDR3 is TGTGCCAGTAGTGATGTGTGGAACACGCAGTATTTT.

This clone appeared a few times. The chain combines TRBV5-1 with TRBJ1-1, with unresolved D. Between the trimmed V and J ends, which lost 3 bases and 3 bases, there was a span of 15 bases. The CDR3 consists of 15 residues. CDR1 is SGHRS, CDR2 YFSETQ, per germline. For the CDR3, the DNA is TGCGCCAGCAGCTCGGGGTACACATCACACACTGAAGCTTTCTTT. Its protein is CASSSGYTSHTEAFF.

This clone turned up a few times. The chain carries TRBV7-9 and TRBJ2-3; D is possibly TRBD2 (6 bases). Trimming took 1 base from V and 1 from J, leaving 12 bases between them. This CDR3 region has 16 residues. Per germline, CDR1 SEHNR and CDR2 FQNEAQ (reference sequence). CDR3 amino acids: CASSLVPGVGTDTQYF. The DNA for the CDR3 is TGTGCCAGCAGCTTAGTACCGGGGGTGGGCACAGATACGCAGTATTTT.

The gene calls are TRBV2 and TRBJ2-1, with 9 bases lining up with TRBD1. CDR3 length: 14 residues. The V and J ends lost 6 bases and 8 bases, in that order; junction bases with no gene match: 8. Germline-derived CDR1 and CDR2 are SNHLY and FYNNEI. CDR3 in amino acids: CASSVQGAQDEQFF. The CDR3 region has the DNA TGTGCCAGCAGCGTACAGGGGGCTCAGGATGAGCAGTTCTTC.

The rearrangement joins TRBV25-1 to TRBJ1-5, with a possible D match to TRBD1 (6 bases). V lost 5 bases and J 0 bases, leaving 14 bases between the germline ends. Germline lookup yields CDR1 MGHDK and CDR2 SYGVNS. The CDR3 runs 16 residues. CDR3 in DNA: TGTGCCAGCAGTCCCGGGACAAGGAATAGCAATCAGCCCCAGCATTTT. It specifies CASSPGTRNSNQPQHF.

This clone was counted a few times. This chain connects TRBV5-4 to TRBJ1-1, with a possible D match to TRBD1 (5 bases). In germline, CDR1 is SGHNT, CDR2 YYREEE (reference sequence). The CDR3 is made up of 17 amino acids. V was clipped by 0 bases and J by 0 bases, with 15 bases between them. CDR3 in amino acids: CASSLGVRQPMNTEAFF. DNA of the CDR3: TGTGCCAGCAGCTTGGGGGTAAGACAGCCCATGAACACTGAAGCTTTCTTT.